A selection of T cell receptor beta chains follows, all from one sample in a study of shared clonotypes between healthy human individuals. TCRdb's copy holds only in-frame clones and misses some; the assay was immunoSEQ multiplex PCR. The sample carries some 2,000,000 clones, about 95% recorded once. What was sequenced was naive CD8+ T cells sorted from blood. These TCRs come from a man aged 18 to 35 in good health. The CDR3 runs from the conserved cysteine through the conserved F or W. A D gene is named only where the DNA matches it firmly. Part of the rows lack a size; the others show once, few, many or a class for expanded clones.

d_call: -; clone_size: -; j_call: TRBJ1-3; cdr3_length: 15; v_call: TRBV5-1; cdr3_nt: TGCGCCAGCAGCCTACAGCCCGGGGCGGGGAACACCATATATTTT; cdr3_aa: CASSLQPGAGNTIYF
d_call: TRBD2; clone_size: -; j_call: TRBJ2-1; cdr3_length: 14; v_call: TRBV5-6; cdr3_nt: TGTGCCAGCAGCTTAGCTAGCGGGATATATGAGCAGTTCTTC; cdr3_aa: CASSLASGIYEQFF
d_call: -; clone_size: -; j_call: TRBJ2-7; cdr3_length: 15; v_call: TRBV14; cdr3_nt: TGTGCCAGCAGCCAGCGAAGCGAGGAATCCTACGAGCAGTACTTC; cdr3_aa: CASSQRSEESYEQYF
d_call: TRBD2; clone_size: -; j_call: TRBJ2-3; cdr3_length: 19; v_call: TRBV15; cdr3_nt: TGTGCCACCAGCAGAGATTTATTGCTGGTTGCGGGAGAGTCAGATACGCAGTATTTT; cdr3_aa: CATSRDLLLVAGESDTQYF
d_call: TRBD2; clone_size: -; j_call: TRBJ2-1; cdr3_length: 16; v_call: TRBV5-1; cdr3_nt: TGCGCCAGCAGGGGGGAAAAGGGACTAGCGGACAATGAGCAGTTCTTC; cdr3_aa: CASRGEKGLADNEQFF
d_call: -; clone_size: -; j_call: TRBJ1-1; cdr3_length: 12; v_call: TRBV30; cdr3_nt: TGTGCCTGGAGCAGGGAAAGCACTGAAGCTTTCTTT; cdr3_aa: CAWSRESTEAFF
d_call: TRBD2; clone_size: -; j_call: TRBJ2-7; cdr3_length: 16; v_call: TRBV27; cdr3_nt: TGTGCCAGCAGTTTATACGGGACTAGCGAGGACCACGAGCAGTACTTC; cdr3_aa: CASSLYGTSEDHEQYF
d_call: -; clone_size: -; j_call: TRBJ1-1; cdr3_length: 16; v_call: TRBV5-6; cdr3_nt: TGTGCCAGCAGCTTGTACCAGACAGGCGGCAACACTGAAGCTTTCTTT; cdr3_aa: CASSLYQTGGNTEAFF
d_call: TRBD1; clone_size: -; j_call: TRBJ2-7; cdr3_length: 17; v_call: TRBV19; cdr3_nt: TGTGCCAGTAGTATAGATCCACCGGGACAGTTCTCGTCCGAGCAGTACTTC; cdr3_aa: CASSIDPPGQFSSEQYF
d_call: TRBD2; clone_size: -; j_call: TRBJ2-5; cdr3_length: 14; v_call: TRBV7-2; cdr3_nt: TGTGCCAGCAGCCAACCCGCCGGGAGGGAGACCCAGTACTTC; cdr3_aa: CASSQPAGRETQYF
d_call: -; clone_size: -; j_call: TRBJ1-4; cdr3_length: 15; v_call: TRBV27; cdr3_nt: TGTGCCAGCAGCCTCCGGGAGGGCGCTAATGAAAAACTGTTTTTT; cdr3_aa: CASSLREGANEKLFF
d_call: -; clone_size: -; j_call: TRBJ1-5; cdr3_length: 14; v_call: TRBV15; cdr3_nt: TGTGCCACCAGCAGCGCGGGGGCTAATCAGCCCCAGCATTTT; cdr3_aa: CATSSAGANQPQHF
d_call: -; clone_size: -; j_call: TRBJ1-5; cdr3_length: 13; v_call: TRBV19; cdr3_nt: TGTGCCAGCCTACAGGGTTACAATCAGCCCCAGCATTTT; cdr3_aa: CASLQGYNQPQHF
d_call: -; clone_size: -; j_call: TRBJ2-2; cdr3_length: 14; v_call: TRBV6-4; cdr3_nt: TGTGCCAGCAGTTTGTGGGAGAACACCGGGGAGCTGTTTTTT; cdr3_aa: CASSLWENTGELFF
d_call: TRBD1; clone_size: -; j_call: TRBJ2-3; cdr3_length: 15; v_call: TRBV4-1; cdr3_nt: TGCGCCAGCAGCCGCGACAGGGGCGGCACAGATACGCAGTATTTT; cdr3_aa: CASSRDRGGTDTQYF
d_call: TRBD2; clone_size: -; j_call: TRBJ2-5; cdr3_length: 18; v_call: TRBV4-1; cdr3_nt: TGCGCCAGCAGCCAAGTAACGGTAATCGGGGGGGACCAAGAGACCCAGTACTTC; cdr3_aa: CASSQVTVIGGDQETQYF
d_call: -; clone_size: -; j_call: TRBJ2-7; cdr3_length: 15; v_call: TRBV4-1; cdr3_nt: TGCGCCAGCAGCCAAGCCCCAGGGGATCGGGCCGAGCAGTACTTC; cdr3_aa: CASSQAPGDRAEQYF
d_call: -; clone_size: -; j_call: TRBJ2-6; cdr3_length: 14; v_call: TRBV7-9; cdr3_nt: TGTGCCAGCAGCTTAGAGGTCGGGGCCAACGTCCTGACTTTC; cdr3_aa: CASSLEVGANVLTF
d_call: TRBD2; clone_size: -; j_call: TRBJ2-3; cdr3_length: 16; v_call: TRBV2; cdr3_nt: TGTGCCAGCAGTGAAGCGACTAGCGGGGGAACAGATACGCAGTATTTT; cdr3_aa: CASSEATSGGTDTQYF
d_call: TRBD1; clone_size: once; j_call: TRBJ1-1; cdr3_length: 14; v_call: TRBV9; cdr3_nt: TGTGCCAGCTCCTGGACAGGGGTGGACACTGAAGCTTTCTTT; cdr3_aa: CASSWTGVDTEAFF
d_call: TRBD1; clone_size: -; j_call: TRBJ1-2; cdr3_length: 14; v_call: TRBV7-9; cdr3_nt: TGTGCCAGCAGCTTACGGGACAGAAACGTCTTTAAGACCTTC; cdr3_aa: CASSLRDRNVFKTF
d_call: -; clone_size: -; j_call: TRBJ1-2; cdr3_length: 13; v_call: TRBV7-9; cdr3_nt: TGTGCCAGCAGCGCACCAGAGAACTATGGCTACACCTTC; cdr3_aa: CASSAPENYGYTF
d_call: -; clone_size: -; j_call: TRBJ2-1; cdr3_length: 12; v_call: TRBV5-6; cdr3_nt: TGTGCCAGCAACTTGGGAATCTATGAGCAGTTCTTC; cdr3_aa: CASNLGIYEQFF
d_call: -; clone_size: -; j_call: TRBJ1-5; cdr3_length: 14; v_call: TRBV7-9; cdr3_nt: TGTGCCAGCAGCTTAGGGGACCGCAACCAGCCCCAGCATTTT; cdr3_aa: CASSLGDRNQPQHF